The 10 T cell receptor beta chains listed next were all sequenced from one sample in a study of control samples from healthy donors and cancer patients. Method: immunoSEQ multiplex PCR; TCRdb's copy keeps in-frame clones and lacks some. The sample carries 100,000 to 150,000 clones, approximately 92% recorded once. The sample consisted of blood. These receptors were obtained from a man aged 35 to 55 in good health.

The chain couples TRBV4-2 to TRBJ1-4, with TRBD1 as a possible D gene (6 bases). Per the germline V gene, CDR1 is LGHNA and CDR2 is YNFKEQ. The CDR3 spans 15 residues. The V and J ends lost 3 bases and 8 bases respectively, with 16 bases between them. The DNA for the CDR3 is TGTGCCAGCAGCCATGGGGGCGGAGGAAAGGAAAAACTGTTTTTT. Protein sequence: CASSHGGGGKEKLFF.

V gene TRBV7-2 combines with J gene TRBJ1-2; D is ambiguous. This CDR3 has 13 amino acids. CDR1 SGHTA and CDR2 FQGNSA come from the germline V gene. V dropped 5 bases and J dropped 5 bases, with 12 bases sitting between them. The CDR3 protein is CASSPTFLYGYTF. The CDR3 nucleotides read TGTGCCAGCAGCCCAACTTTCTTGTATGGCTACACCTTC.

This chain links TRBV6-5 with TRBJ2-3, with 11 bases lining up with TRBD2. CDR3 length equals 16 residues. The J segment lost 0 bases and the V segment lost 4 bases, leaving 3 bases of the junction unmatched. Germline-derived CDR1 and CDR2 are MNHEY and SVGAGI. As DNA, the CDR3 is TGTGCCAGCAGTTCTCTAGCGGGGGGAAGCACAGATACGCAGTATTTT. It yields the protein CASSSLAGGSTDTQYF.

The rearrangement joins TRBV5-8 to TRBJ2-1, with D possibly being TRBD1 or TRBD2 (6 bases each). This CDR3 comprises 16 residues. The germline CDR1 and CDR2 sequences are SGHTS and YDEGEE. The germline V and J ends were trimmed by 2 bases and 7 bases, with 19 bases remaining between them. This CDR3 is CASSLFGTRGANEQFF. CDR3 sequence (DNA): TGTGCCAGCAGCTTATTCGGGACGAGGGGGGCGAATGAGCAGTTCTTC.

This clone appeared once. The rearrangement joins TRBV12-3 or TRBV12-4 to TRBJ1-1, with D maybe TRBD1 (6 bases). Trimming cost V 9 bases and J 2 bases, with 10 bases left between them. This CDR3 region has 12 residues. CDR3 DNA: TGTGCCAGTACAGGGAGCAACACTGAAGCTTTCTTT. The encoded protein is CASTGSNTEAFF.

The chain recombines TRBV18 with TRBJ2-5; 8 bases match TRBD2. Germline V gene sequence: CDR1 KGHSH, CDR2 LQKENI. V trimming: 2 bases; J trimming: 5 bases; junction bases outside the gene matches: 19. The CDR3 is 19 amino acids. The CDR3 loop reads CASSPISGPAGEIPETQYF. DNA for the CDR3: TGTGCCAGCTCACCAATATCTGGGCCAGCGGGGGAAATTCCGGAGACCCAGTACTTC.

This chain joins TRBV7-2 and TRBJ2-1; a weak D match, TRBD2 (7 bases). This CDR3 spans 19 amino acids. The germline V gene has CDR1 SGHTA and CDR2 FQGNSA. Trimming left V 2 bases short and J 4 bases short, with 24 bases between. CDR3 amino acids: CASSLRGPGGGGLYNEQFF. CDR3 nucleotide sequence: TGTGCCAGCAGCTTAAGGGGACCTGGTGGCGGGGGCCTATACAATGAGCAGTTCTTC. Full variable domain (remainder filled in from reference TRBV7-2 and TRBJ2-1): GAGVSQSPSNKVTEKGKDVELRCDPISGHTALYWYRQSLGQGLEFLIYFQGNSAPDKSGLPSDRFSAERTGGSVSTLTIQRTQQEDSAVYLCASSLRGPGGGGLYNEQFFGPGTRLTVL.

This chain uses TRBV19 with TRBJ1-6; 7 bases align to TRBD1. The germline V gene encodes CDR1 LNHDA and CDR2 SQIVND (reference sequence). This CDR3 contains 16 residues. V dropped 5 bases and J dropped 3; count of bases not matched to a gene: 7. DNA of the CDR3: TGTGCCAGTAGTGCTGGGACAGTGCTCTATAATTCACCCCTCCACTTT. This translates into CASSAGTVLYNSPLHF.

About this clone: At one of its ends the junction is not consistent with the germline gene, which may arise from a read error. The chain joins TRBV11-2 to TRBJ1-1; D not resolved. The CDR3 spans 13 residues. Per germline, CDR1 SGHAT and CDR2 FQNNGV. Here the CDR3 reads CASSIDAGTEAFF. The DNA for the CDR3 is TGTGCCAGCAGCATAGACGCCGGGACTGAAGCTTTCTTT.

This rearrangement joins TRBV15 to TRBJ1-6; D call uncertain. Trimming pared 5 bases from V and 3 bases from J, leaving 5 bases between. The V gene's germline CDR1 is LNHNV and CDR2 YYDKDF (reference sequence). CDR3 size: 13 residues. Here the CDR3 DNA reads TGTGCCACCAGCGAAGACTATAATTCACCCCTCCACTTT. This encodes CATSEDYNSPLHF.